These 19 T cell receptor beta chains came from one sample sequenced in a study of shared clonotypes between healthy human individuals. Profiled with immunoSEQ multiplex PCR; TCRdb holds only in-frame clones, not every one. The sample records about 2,500,000 clones, approximately 92% being singletons. The specimen sequenced was naive CD4+ T cells sorted from blood. Subset in this sample: CD45RA+ positively selected. Receptor source: a man aged 18 to 35 in good health.

This clone was seen once. CDR3 coding DNA: TGTGCCAGCAGTCCCTCACTCGCAGGAAATCAGCCCCAGCATTTT. Protein product: CASSPSLAGNQPQHF. This sequence joins TRBV6-6 and TRBJ1-5; D is uncertain. Per the germline V gene, CDR1 is MNHNY and CDR2 is SVGAGI (reference sequence). Trimming took off 5 bases at V and 4 bases at J, with 15 bases between the two ends. The length of the CDR3 is 15 residues.

A single count supports this clone. The V and J genes are TRBV5-1 and TRBJ1-4; no firm D call. CDR3 length equals 15 residues. V shed 4 bases and J shed 4 bases, with 14 bases lying between them. The germline gives CDR1 SGHRS, CDR2 YFSETQ. The CDR3 sequence: CASSANTEVNEKLFF. In DNA, the CDR3 is TGCGCCAGCAGCGCAAATACAGAGGTTAATGAAAAACTGTTTTTT.

The genes are TRBV28 and TRBJ2-1, with 12 positions matching TRBD2. J lost 7 bases, V lost 3 bases, and 10 bases had no gene match. Germline values: CDR1 MDHEN, CDR2 SYDVKM. The CDR3 has 17 residues. This chain's CDR3 is CASSLLTSGGARNEQFF. CDR3 coding DNA: TGTGCCAGCAGTTTGCTGACTAGCGGGGGCGCCAGGAATGAGCAGTTCTTC.

This sequence joins TRBV5-1 and TRBJ2-5; a weak D match, TRBD1 (6 bases). Per the germline V gene, CDR1 is SGHRS and CDR2 is YFSETQ. This CDR3 spans 13 amino acids. V dropped 4 bases and J dropped 5 bases, with 12 bases sitting between them. CDR3: CASSQQGMETQYF. CDR3 coding DNA: TGCGCCAGCAGCCAACAGGGCATGGAGACCCAGTACTTC.

The chain couples TRBV19 to TRBJ1-2; 7 bases fit TRBD1. The length of the CDR3 is 16 residues. The junction had 9 bases not matched to a gene; V was cut back by 4 bases and J by 1 base. From germline, CDR1 is LNHDA and CDR2 SQIVND (reference sequence). The CDR3 bases are TGTGCCAGTAGTAGACCCGGGACAGCGAGTAACTATGGCTACACCTTC. Its protein is CASSRPGTASNYGYTF.

About this clone itself: Other nucleotide sequences from this sample produce the same CDR3. The chain combines TRBV6-6 with TRBJ2-3, with D unresolved. The CDR3 has 13 residues. The germline gives CDR1 MNHNY, CDR2 SVGAGI (reference sequence). Trimming cost V 4 bases and J 1 base, with 6 bases left between them. The CDR3 loop is CASSLQGTDTQYF. The CDR3 nucleotides read TGTGCCAGCAGTTTACAAGGCACAGATACGCAGTATTTT.

As regards this clone: This sample includes further DNA sequences coding for the same CDR3. This sequence joins TRBV7-2 and TRBJ2-2; 10 bases line up with TRBD2. Germline CDR1 is SGHTA and CDR2 is FQGNSA. There are 16 residues in the CDR3. The V gene end was trimmed by 1 base and the J gene end by 5 bases; junction bases not matched to a gene: 4. CDR3 sequence: CASSLVAGGGTGELFF. For the CDR3, the DNA is TGTGCCAGCAGCTTAGTAGCGGGAGGTGGAACCGGGGAGCTGTTTTTT.

The chain links TRBV4-3 to TRBJ2-1; TRBD2 might be the D (6 bases). Looked up from germline, CDR1 is LGHNA and CDR2 is YSLEER. Between the trimmed V and J ends, which lost 3 bases and 0 bases, there was a span of 15 bases. The CDR3 spans 17 residues. The CDR3 reads CASSQESSATSYNEQFF. The CDR3 DNA reads as TGCGCCAGCAGCCAGGAATCTAGCGCAACCTCCTACAATGAGCAGTTCTTC.

This clone was detected once. This chain links TRBV7-2 with TRBJ2-7; a possible D gene is TRBD1 (5 bases). The ends were cut back, 5 bases at V and 3 bases at J, with 17 bases in the middle. This CDR3 has 15 amino acids. Germline CDR1 and CDR2: SGHTA and FQGNSA. CDR3 loop: CASSPTQGVGYEQYF. The CDR3 nucleotides are TGTGCCAGCAGCCCAACCCAAGGGGTCGGCTACGAGCAGTACTTC.

The gene calls are TRBV30 and TRBJ2-3; 11 bases are a match to TRBD2. Germline CDR1 GTSNPN, CDR2 SVGIG (reference sequence). This CDR3 is built from 17 residues. V shed 5 bases and J 6 bases; nucleotides not matched to a gene: 16. CDR3 amino acids: CAWASGDLAGGSDTQYF. For the CDR3, the DNA is TGTGCCTGGGCGTCGGGGGATCTAGCGGGAGGTTCGGATACGCAGTATTTT.

The genes are TRBV25-1 and TRBJ2-1; 12 bases fit TRBD2. The CDR3 has 15 residues. Germline V lookup: CDR1 MGHDK, CDR2 SYGVNS. Germline trimming cut 8 bases from V and 8 bases from J; bases unmatched to any gene: 10. The DNA of the CDR3 is TGTGCCAGCCGGGGACTAGCGGGCTCTAACCATGAGCAGTTCTTC. Protein sequence: CASRGLAGSNHEQFF.

The chain couples TRBV7-6 to TRBJ2-1, with unresolved D. CDR1 is SGHVS, CDR2 FNYEAQ, per germline. Trimming cost V 4 bases and J 7 bases, with 8 bases left between them. The CDR3 runs to 12 residues. CDR3 bases: TGTGCCAGCAGCTCATACTTAAATGAGCAGTTCTTC. Protein product: CASSSYLNEQFF. The full variable domain, its missing parts supplied by reference TRBV7-6 and TRBJ2-1, is GAGVSQSPRYKVTKRGQDVALRCDPISGHVSLYWYRQALGQGPEFLTYFNYEAQQDKSGLPNDRFSAERPEGSISTLTIQRTEQRDSAMYRCASSSYLNEQFFGPGTRLTVL.

The chain is built from TRBV28 and TRBJ2-5; D unresolved. V lost 10 bases and J lost 2, with 11 bases in between. This CDR3 contains 12 residues. From germline, CDR1 is MDHEN and CDR2 SYDVKM. Here the CDR3 reads CATRRAQETQYF. CDR3 sequence (DNA): TGTGCCACTCGTAGGGCTCAAGAGACCCAGTACTTC.

V is TRBV6-5 and J is TRBJ1-3; perhaps TRBD1 as D (5 bases). CDR1 is MNHEY and CDR2 is SVGAGI in the germline V gene. The V gene lost 4 bases and the J gene lost 3 bases, with 13 bases spanning the gap. There are 15 residues in the CDR3. The CDR3 reads CASSSSGTVGNTIYF. The CDR3 DNA reads TGTGCCAGCAGTTCATCAGGGACGGTTGGAAACACCATATATTTT.

This clone has only one observation. The V and J genes are TRBV30 and TRBJ2-7; 7 bases fit TRBD1. Per germline, CDR1 GTSNPN and CDR2 SVGIG (reference sequence). V dropped 4 bases and J dropped 6; count of bases not matched to a gene: 9. This CDR3 is built from 13 residues. CDR3 nucleotide sequence: TGTGCCTGGAAGGGGGACAGTTCTTTCGAGCAGTACTTC. This codes for CAWKGDSSFEQYF. The variable domain in full, with the rest retrieved from reference TRBV30 and TRBJ2-7, is SQTIHQWPATLVQPVGSPLSLECTVEGTSNPNLYWYRQAAGRGLQLLFYSVGIGQISSEVPQNLSASRPQDRQFILSSKKLLLSDSGFYLCAWKGDSSFEQYFGPGTRLTVT.

Note on this clone: Other DNA sequences in this sample translate to the same CDR3. The chain is built from TRBV2 and TRBJ1-4; a weak D match, TRBD1 (5 bases). The CDR3 has 14 amino acids. Germline values: CDR1 SNHLY, CDR2 FYNNEI. The V end was cut by 3 bases, the J end by 7 bases, with 12 bases between. CDR3 DNA sequence: TGTGCCAGCAGTGAGCAAGGCCAGGGTGAAAAACTGTTTTTT. Its translation is CASSEQGQGEKLFF.

The J gene is TRBJ1-1, the V gene TRBV6-5, with a weak D call TRBD1 (5 bases). CDR1 and CDR2 from the germline V gene are MNHEY and SVGAGI. The CDR3 spans 13 residues. The V end lost 4 bases, the J end lost 4 bases, and 10 bases lay between the germline ends. The CDR3: CASSSDRITEAFF. In DNA form, the CDR3 reads TGTGCCAGCAGTTCCGACAGAATCACTGAAGCTTTCTTT.

This chain links TRBV2 with TRBJ2-1; D is uncertain. Deletions cut 4 bases from V and 0 bases from J, with 10 bases between. CDR1 and CDR2 (germline): SNHLY, FYNNEI. The CDR3 is 15 residues long. CDR3 in DNA: TGTGCCAGCAGTGCACCCCGGAGCTCCTACAATGAGCAGTTCTTC. This translates into CASSAPRSSYNEQFF.

This clone was found once. The rearrangement joins TRBV28 to TRBJ2-1, with TRBD1 identical over 10 bases. CDR1 is MDHEN, CDR2 SYDVKM, per germline. V lost 7 bases to trimming and J lost 5 bases; unmatched junction nucleotides: 8. This CDR3 spans 15 amino acids. The CDR3 loop is CASKPSGTGDNEQFF. The CDR3 DNA sequence: TGTGCCAGCAAACCCTCCGGGACAGGGGACAATGAGCAGTTCTTC. Supplemented by reference TRBV28 and TRBJ2-1, the full variable domain reads DVKVTQSSRYLVKRTGEKVFLECVQDMDHENMFWYRQDPGLGLRLIYFSYDVKMKEKGDIPEGYSVSREKKERFSLILESASTNQTSMYLCASKPSGTGDNEQFFGPGTRLTVL.